These 14 T cell receptor beta chains were sequenced from one sample in a study of blood T cells in healthy people across ages. Combining a sample-barcoded 5' primer with a J-beta primer mix, a second PCR ran for about 7 to 11 cycles. TCRdb re-derived calls from the 5' RACE reads in MiXCR, one entry per CDR3 protein. The sample has 1.2 million to 1.5 million distinct CDR3 sequences; approximately 42% are singletons. The sample consisted of blood. The source of these receptors is a young woman in good health.

The chain uses TRBV5-5 and TRBJ2-1; D gene uncertain. The assigned J gene may be wrong: the sequence end matches TRBJ2-7 better. Germline V CDR1 and CDR2: SGHKS, YYEKEE (reference sequence). There are 15 residues in the CDR3. The CDR3 loop is CASSLVSGDTYEQYF. CDR3 coding DNA: TGTGCCAGCAGCTTGGTGTCGGGCGACACCTACGAGCAGTACTTC.

The gene calls are TRBV27 and TRBJ2-4; the D is unclear. CDR3 length: 16 residues. V was trimmed by 0 bases and J by 1 base, leaving 10 bases between them. Per germline, CDR1 MNHEY and CDR2 SMNVEV (reference sequence). CDR3 in amino acids: CASSLSDGSAKNIQYF. CDR3 DNA sequence: TGTGCCAGCAGTTTATCGGATGGGTCGGCCAAAAACATTCAGTACTTC.

This clonotype was seen just once. The gene calls are TRBV4-2 and TRBJ2-2; D unclear. CDR1 is LGHNA, CDR2 YNFKEQ, per germline. Trimming pared 3 bases from V and 0 bases from J, leaving 14 bases between. The CDR3 has 17 residues. This chain's CDR3 is CASSQIAGTTNTGELFF. CDR3 DNA sequence: TGTGCCAGCAGCCAGATTGCAGGAACCACGAACACCGGGGAGCTGTTTTTT.

A few counts support this clonotype. This chain connects TRBV12-3 or TRBV12-4 to TRBJ2-7; D may be TRBD1 or TRBD2 (5 bases each). The CDR3 loop spans 15 amino acids. The V and J ends lost 6 bases and 0 bases respectively, with 15 bases between them. The CDR3 is CASRGMGPSSYEQYF. The CDR3 region has the DNA TGTGCCAGCAGGGGAATGGGACCCAGCTCCTACGAGCAGTACTTC.

This clonotype was counted only a few times. The CDR3 DNA reads TGTGCCAGCGAGGCTAGCGGGGGAATGAGCTCCTACGAGCAGTACTTC. Amino acid sequence: CASEASGGMSSYEQYF. The chain has TRBV2 and TRBJ2-7, with 10 nucleotides matching TRBD2. The germline CDR1 and CDR2 sequences are SNHLY and FYNNEI. The CDR3 contains 16 residues. The V segment lost 8 bases and the J segment 0 bases; nucleotides outside the gene matches: 10.

This clonotype was detected once. The J gene is TRBJ1-1, the V gene TRBV21-1; the table calls TRBD1, which could not be checked here. TRBV21-1 is deemed a pseudogene. This CDR3 is built from 14 residues. CDR3 sequence (DNA): TGTGCCAGCAGCGGCCGGACAGGCTGTCTAGAAGCTTTCTTT. Its translation is CASSGRTGCLEAFF.

J is TRBJ2-6 and V is TRBV20-1; TRBD2 might be the D (5 bases). Between the trimmed V and J ends, which lost 2 bases and 18 bases, there was a span of 20 bases. In germline, CDR1 is DFQATT, CDR2 SNEGSKA (reference sequence). The CDR3 has 13 residues. The CDR3 DNA is TGCAGTGCTAGACCCACAAGTGAGGGATTCCCGACTTTC. Translated: CSARPTSEGFPTF.

The gene calls are TRBV13 and TRBJ2-1, with D possibly matching TRBD2 (6 bases). Germline assignment: CDR1 PRHDT and CDR2 FYEKMQ (reference sequence). The ends were cut back, 4 bases at V and 6 bases at J, with 19 bases in the middle. The CDR3 extends over 16 amino acids. CDR3 in amino acids: CASSSPGDLIRNEQFF. The CDR3, as DNA: TGTGCCAGCAGCTCACCGGGGGACTTAATCCGCAATGAGCAGTTCTTC.

The chain joins TRBV29-1 to TRBJ2-3; possible D gene TRBD1, 6 bases. Trimming removed 4 bases at V and 1 base at J, with 18 bases between. Looked up from germline, CDR1 is SQVTM and CDR2 is ANQGSEA. This CDR3 spans 16 amino acids. CDR3 loop: CSVGGGQSAGTDTQYF. As DNA, the CDR3 is TGCAGCGTTGGGGGCGGACAGTCTGCGGGCACAGATACGCAGTATTTT.

The gene calls are TRBV5-1 and TRBJ2-1; 7 nucleotides match TRBD1. V trimming: 2 bases; J trimming: 6 bases; junction bases outside the gene matches: 5. CDR1 is SGHRS, CDR2 YFSETQ, per germline. CDR3 size: 14 residues. The CDR3, as DNA: TGCGCCAGCAGCTTTGTAGGGGGCAGCAATGAGCAGTTCTTC. This encodes CASSFVGGSNEQFF.

The chain combines TRBV2 with TRBJ1-2; perhaps TRBD1 as D (5 bases). This CDR3 is 13 amino acids long. V lost 4 bases and J 4 bases, leaving 10 bases between the germline ends. In germline, CDR1 is SNHLY, CDR2 FYNNEI. The CDR3 region is CASSVDSGYGYTF. CDR3 sequence (DNA): TGTGCCAGCAGTGTCGACAGCGGCTATGGCTACACCTTC. Filled out from reference TRBV2 and TRBJ1-2, the complete variable domain reads EPEVTQTPSHQVTQMGQEVILRCVPISNHLYFYWYRQILGQKVEFLVSFYNNEISEKSEIFDDQFSVERPDGSNFTLKIRSTKLEDSAMYFCASSVDSGYGYTFGSGTRLTVV.

This chain connects TRBV29-1 to TRBJ2-3, with D uncertain. Germline assignment: CDR1 SQVTM and CDR2 ANQGSEA. The CDR3 covers 13 residues. CDR3 region: CSPAEPSTDTQYF. Here the CDR3 DNA reads TGCAGTCCGGCTGAACCAAGCACAGATACGCAGTATTTT.

This clonotype was seen more than once but under ten times. This sequence joins TRBV28 and TRBJ1-5; D remains unclear. Germline V gives CDR1 MDHEN, CDR2 SYDVKM. The CDR3 consists of 18 residues. V gave up 3 bases and J gave up 2 bases, with 20 bases separating them. For the CDR3, the DNA is TGTGCCAGCAGTTTCGCCTTACCCCGCCGGCTAGGCAATCAGCCCCAGCATTTT. It yields the protein CASSFALPRRLGNQPQHF. Filled out from reference TRBV28 and TRBJ1-5, the complete variable domain reads DVKVTQSSRYLVKRTGEKVFLECVQDMDHENMFWYRQDPGLGLRLIYFSYDVKMKEKGDIPEGYSVSREKKERFSLILESASTNQTSMYLCASSFALPRRLGNQPQHFGDGTRLSIL.

The V gene is TRBV20-1, the J gene TRBJ1-3; unclear D gene. V was cut by 6 bases and J by 0 bases, with 9 bases left in between. Germline V lookup: CDR1 DFQATT, CDR2 SNEGSKA (reference sequence). The CDR3 sequence is 13 residues long. CDR3: CSAPVPSGNTIYF. The CDR3 DNA reads TGCAGTGCCCCCGTACCCTCTGGAAACACCATATATTTT.